This T cell receptor (beta chain) was obtained from a study of blood T cell repertoires in COVID-19. The CDR3 is 14 amino acids. Trimming cost V 6 bases and J 11 bases, with 19 bases left between them. Germline V CDR1 and CDR2: MNHEY, SVGAGI. Sequenced by immunoSEQ multiplex PCR; TCRdb stores in-frame clones only, minus some. The sample holds around 200,000 clones, 85% to 90% seen once. The chain couples TRBV6-5 to TRBJ1-4; a weak D match, TRBD1 (5 bases). The specimen was peripheral blood. The receptor comes from a young man with active or convalescent COVID-19. The CDR3 here is CASRSTARQVKLFF. The CDR3, as DNA: TGTGCCAGCAGGTCGACAGCCCGGCAGGTGAAACTGTTTTTT.